These 12 T cell receptor beta chains were sequenced from one sample in a study of T cells in Graves' hyperthyroidism and ophthalmopathy. RNA transcripts provided the source from which TCR beta CDR3 regions were amplified. The HTBI primer set served for first-round RT-PCR of the TCR CDR3. A single record per CDR3 protein comes from TCRdb applying MiXCR to the multiplex PCR reads. The sample shows nearly 600,000 distinct CDR3 sequences, around 14% of them seen only once. Sample: blood. These receptors all come from a woman between 18 and 30 years old with Graves' ophthalmopathy.

This clonotype was detected many times. The rearrangement links TRBV7-2 to TRBJ2-1, with 7 bases identical to TRBD2. CDR1 SGHTA and CDR2 FQGNSA come from the germline V gene. The CDR3 runs 15 residues. With 6 bases clipped from V and 9 bases from J, the junction kept 14 bases outside the gene matches. CDR3: CASRGRTSAGSEQFF. CDR3 nucleotides: TGTGCCAGCAGGGGCAGGACTAGTGCCGGGAGTGAGCAGTTCTTC. Full variable domain (missing parts from reference TRBV7-2 and TRBJ2-1): GAGVSQSPSNKVTEKGKDVELRCDPISGHTALYWYRQSLGQGLEFLIYFQGNSAPDKSGLPSDRFSAERTGGSVSTLTIQRTQQEDSAVYLCASRGRTSAGSEQFFGPGTRLTVL.

This clonotype has more than one count but fewer than ten. This chain links TRBV30 with TRBJ2-7; D remains ambiguous. The germline gives CDR1 GTSNPN, CDR2 SVGIG (reference sequence). Trimming removed 4 bases from V and 0 bases from J, with 13 bases in between. This CDR3 is 14 amino acids long. CDR3 coding DNA: TGTGCCTGGAAACCGGGTCGTAGCTCCTACGAGCAGTACTTC. Translated, it gives CAWKPGRSSYEQYF.

This clonotype was seen only a few times. The chain is built from TRBV19 and TRBJ1-4; tentatively, D is TRBD1 (6 bases). The germline V gene encodes CDR1 LNHDA and CDR2 SQIVND (reference sequence). The ends were cut back, 5 bases at V and 0 bases at J, with 10 bases in the middle. The CDR3 contains 15 residues. The CDR3 DNA reads as TGTGCCAGTAGTCCCCACAGGGCAACTAATGAAAAACTGTTTTTT. Translating gives CASSPHRATNEKLFF.

There are many counts of this clonotype. The gene calls are TRBV20-1 and TRBJ1-1, with D possibly TRBD1 on 5 matching bases. The CDR3 consists of 11 residues. Germline V gives CDR1 DFQATT, CDR2 SNEGSKA (reference sequence). The chain's CDR3 is CSAWGETEAFF. As DNA, the CDR3 is TGCAGCGCCTGGGGGGAGACTGAAGCTTTCTTT.

This clonotype was counted only a few times. The chain links TRBV11-2 to TRBJ2-1, with D perhaps TRBD1 (5 bases). Looked up from germline, CDR1 is SGHAT and CDR2 is FQNNGV. The CDR3 extends over 15 amino acids. V gave up 5 bases and J gave up 0 bases, with 11 bases separating them. The CDR3 here is CASSRTGNSYNEQFF. The CDR3 DNA sequence: TGTGCCAGCAGCCGTACAGGTAACTCCTACAATGAGCAGTTCTTC.

This clonotype occurred many times. The chain links TRBV14 to TRBJ2-1; no firm D call. Trimming removed 4 bases from V and 12 bases from J, with 16 bases in between. The germline CDR1 and CDR2 sequences are SGHDN and FVKESK. The CDR3 has 13 amino acids. CDR3 DNA: TGTGCCAGCAGCCCCACGGACGACCAGCCGCAGTTCTTC. This codes for CASSPTDDQPQFF.

This clonotype was counted only a few times. A single base separates this from a much larger clone, so it may be a read error. V and J are TRBV16 and TRBJ1-1, with D possibly being TRBD1 (6 bases). The germline gives CDR1 KGHSY, CDR2 FQNENV. The CDR3 consists of 13 residues. In nucleotides, the CDR3 is TGTGCCAACAGCCAAGGAAGGGGGACTGAAGCTTTCTTT. Its translation: CANSQGRGTEAFF. Full variable domain (missing parts from reference TRBV16 and TRBJ1-1): GEEVAQTPKHLVRGEGQKAKLYCAPIKGHSYVFWYQQVLKNEFKFLISFQNENVFDETGMPKERFSAKCLPNSPCSLEIQATKLEDSAVYFCANSQGRGTEAFFGQGTRLTVV.

This clonotype came up many times. The gene calls are TRBV7-6 and TRBJ1-4; no definite D call. The V and J ends lost 0 bases and 5 bases respectively, with 10 bases between them. The CDR3 is 15 amino acids. Germline CDR1 SGHVS, CDR2 FNYEAQ. CDR3 sequence: CASSLAARPNEKLFF. DNA of the CDR3: TGTGCCAGCAGCTTAGCGGCCAGGCCGAATGAAAAACTGTTTTTT.

Here the CDR3 reads CASSDPSGRAGGETQYF. The CDR3 DNA follows: TGTGCCAGCAGTGACCCTAGCGGGAGGGCAGGGGGAGAGACCCAGTACTTC. This rearrangement joins TRBV25-1 to TRBJ2-5; TRBD2 aligns across 12 bases. Unmatched junction bases numbered 9, after V lost 3 bases and J lost 4 bases. CDR1 MGHDK and CDR2 SYGVNS come from the germline V gene. The CDR3 is 17 residues long.

In this sample, this clonotype turned up many times. This chain links TRBV29-1 with TRBJ2-5; D is perhaps TRBD2 (6 bases). Germline V lookup: CDR1 SQVTM, CDR2 ANQGSEA. V was trimmed by 6 bases and J by 0 bases, leaving 20 bases between them. This CDR3 comprises 16 residues. The CDR3 DNA reads as TGCAGCGTAGTAGGAGTGCGCGGGATGTACCAAGAGACCCAGTACTTC. It codes for CSVVGVRGMYQETQYF.

The table lists this clonotype with many counts. The chain recombines TRBV20-1 with TRBJ2-7, with TRBD2 as a possible D gene (6 bases). This CDR3 comprises 11 residues. Germline V gene lookup returns CDR1 DFQATT and CDR2 SNEGSKA (reference sequence). The V end was cut by 7 bases, the J end by 9 bases, with 16 bases between. The CDR3 is CSGSGLRAQYF. The CDR3 bases are TGCAGTGGTAGCGGATTACGGGCGCAGTACTTC.

In its sample, this clonotype was seen many times. The chain has TRBV6-1 and TRBJ2-5; 9 bases are shared with TRBD1. V gave up 1 base and J gave up 2 bases; unmatched junction bases: 5. Germline loops: CDR1 MNHNS, CDR2 SASEGT. CDR3 length equals 16 residues. The CDR3 here is CASSEVWGQGQETQYF. The CDR3 DNA is TGTGCCAGCAGTGAAGTCTGGGGACAGGGACAAGAGACCCAGTACTTC.